This TCR beta chain is drawn from a study of OX40 agonist ivuxolimab in advanced cancers. With regard to the full study: The costimulatory receptor OX40 (CD134) was targeted by ivuxolimab, a fully human IgG2 agonistic monoclonal antibody. The point of sequencing TCRbeta in the periphery was to test whether ivuxolimab changed TCR sequence diversity and drove clonal T-cell expansion. Among the 50 to 55 dose-escalation patients, around 20 had hepatocellular carcinoma, 15 or so melanoma, 9 renal cell carcinoma and 9 head and neck cancer. The paper describes the monotherapy dose-escalation part (N of about 50 patients) of the phase I trial of ivuxolimab. Three dose-escalation patients achieved partial responses, one with hepatocellular carcinoma and two with cutaneous melanoma. Prior anti-PD-1, anti-PD-L1 or anti-CTLA-4 therapy was permitted, and checkpoint inhibitors had been received by about two fifths of dose-escalation patients. A male proportion of roughly 85% and a mean age of approximately 61 years, ranging from 23 to 79, were recorded for the dose-escalation cohort. Intravenous ivuxolimab was administered to patients every 2 weeks at six dose levels: 0.01, 0.1, 0.3, 1.5, 3 and 10 mg/kg.

To sequence the TCRbeta CDR3 region, genomic DNA was isolated from the sorted cells. TCRbeta CDR3 regions were sequenced using the immunoSEQ Assay. Imported from immuneACCESS, the table was reduced by TCRdb to in-frame sequences with V and J called. These copies leave out some clones; in studies compared against another copy, an unresolved V gene accounts for under half, and the cause of the remainder is not known. The sample table shows 90,000 to 100,000 clones, and more than 85% are seen once. 0.8% to 1% of the sample goes to the ten largest clones. Broad study findings and their caveats: Clonal expansion of both CD4+ and CD8+ blood T cells was observed from baseline to week 6 at doses 0.1 to 3.0 mg/kg. Low levels of normalized T-cell clonal expansion were also seen in some nonresponding patients. In partial responders in the 0.1-3.0 mg/kg groups, normalized peripheral clonal expansion was found to be among the lowest, especially among CD8+ T cells. After ivuxolimab, more expanded clones were found on average in CD8+ T cells than in CD4+ T cells. The antigen specificity of the clonally expanded peripheral T cells was not determined.

This clone occurred a few times. Its target antigen remains unknown. Per-base quality was not reported, and no clone a single base away is much larger than it. Based on the germline V gene (reference sequence), the CDR1 and CDR2 sequences are MNHNY and SVGAGI. Reading from cysteine to phenylalanine, the CDR3 counts 12 amino acids. Of the read, only the CDR3 DNA is kept; its 36 bases are in frame from base 1. Between the V and J ends, shortened by 11 bases and 4 bases respectively, the junction contains 12 bases. Patients with autoimmune disease history or receiving systemic immunosuppression were excluded from the trial. Peripheral blood for TCR sequencing was collected from all dose cohorts at baseline, on cycle 4 day 1, and on cycle 7 day 1. The samples were drawn from a first-in-human, open-label, multicenter phase I dose-escalation trial of ivuxolimab. Adults with locally advanced or metastatic melanoma, renal cell carcinoma, hepatocellular carcinoma or head and neck squamous cell carcinoma were enrolled in the trial. Before TCR sequencing, CD4+ and CD8+ T cells were separately sorted from peripheral blood.

The specimen was CD4+ or CD8+ T cells sorted from blood, collected in a trial of the OX40 agonist ivuxolimab. This clonotype was obtained from an adult with an advanced solid tumor such as melanoma, head and neck, liver or kidney cancer. The receptor chain draws on TRBV6-6 and TRBJ1-3; no D segment can be confidently identified. This receptor carries the CDR3 CAAVGSGNTIYF. The nucleotides are TGTGCCGCCGTCGGGTCCGGAAACACCATATATTTT.